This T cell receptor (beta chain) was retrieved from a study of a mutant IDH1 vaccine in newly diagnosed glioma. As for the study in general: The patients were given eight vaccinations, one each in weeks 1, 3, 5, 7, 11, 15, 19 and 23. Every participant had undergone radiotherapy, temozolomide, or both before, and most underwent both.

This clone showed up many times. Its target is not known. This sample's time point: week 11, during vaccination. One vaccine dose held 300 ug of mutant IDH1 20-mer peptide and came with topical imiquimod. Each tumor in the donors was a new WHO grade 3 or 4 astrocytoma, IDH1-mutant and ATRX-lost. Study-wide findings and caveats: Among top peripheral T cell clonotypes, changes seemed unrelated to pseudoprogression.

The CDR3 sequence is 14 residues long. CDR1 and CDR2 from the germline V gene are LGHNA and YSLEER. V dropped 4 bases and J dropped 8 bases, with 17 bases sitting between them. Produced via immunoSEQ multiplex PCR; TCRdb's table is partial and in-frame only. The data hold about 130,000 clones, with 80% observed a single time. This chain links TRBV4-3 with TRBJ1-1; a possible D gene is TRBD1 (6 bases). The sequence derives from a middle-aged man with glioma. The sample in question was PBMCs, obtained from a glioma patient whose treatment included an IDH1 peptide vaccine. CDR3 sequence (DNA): TGCGCCAGCAGCCTAGGGCAGGGGCTGGGGGAAGCTTTCTTT. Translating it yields CASSLGQGLGEAFF.